What follows are 21 T cell receptor beta chains derived from one specimen sequenced in a study of T cell repertoires in cytomegalovirus infection. TCRdb independently ran MiXCR on the reads; one entry per CDR3 protein. This table has some 500,000 distinct CDR3 sequences, 33% appearing once. The antigens for these receptors are not known. The sample here was cultured PBMCs, taken from culture after CMV antigen stimulation. The receptors derive from a human donor in good health (CMV status not recorded). Some clones in this sample may be carry-over from other donors' samples.

This sequence joins TRBV4-1 and TRBJ2-7, with 9 nucleotides matching TRBD1. The length of the CDR3 is 17 residues. The V gene's germline CDR1 is MGHRA and CDR2 YSYEKL. Trimming removed 4 bases from V and 5 bases from J; junction bases left unmatched: 15. CDR3 loop: CASSLRTGTGRAHEQYF. CDR3 DNA sequence: TGCGCCAGCAGCCTGCGTACCGGGACAGGGAGGGCCCACGAGCAGTACTTC.

With respect to this clonotype: The CDR3 ends on some other residue instead of the conserved phenylalanine or tryptophan, so this is likely a read error. The gene calls are TRBV7-2 and TRBJ2-3, with 12 bases identical to TRBD2. The CDR3 is 15 residues long. Germline V gene data show CDR1 as SGHTA and CDR2 as FQGNSA. The CDR3 coding sequence is TGTGCCAGCAGCCTAGCGGGAGGGGCGACAGATACGCAGTATGTT. Translated: CASSLAGGATDTQYV.

Only a few counts were recorded for this clonotype. The rearrangement uses TRBV5-4 and TRBJ2-3, with TRBD2 matching 16 bases. CDR3 size: 19 residues. CDR1 is SGHNT and CDR2 is YYREEE in the germline V gene (reference sequence). The J segment lost 4 bases and the V segment lost 4 bases, leaving 12 bases of the junction unmatched. The CDR3 nucleotides read TGTGCCAGCAGCGATGGGACTAGCGGGAGGGTTTTGGGAGCAGATACGCAGTATTTT. The encoded protein is CASSDGTSGRVLGADTQYF.

The chain joins TRBV7-2 to TRBJ2-7; a weak D match, TRBD1 (5 bases). V shed 4 bases and J shed 6 bases, with 13 bases lying between them. The CDR3 length is 13 residues. Germline assignment: CDR1 SGHTA and CDR2 FQGNSA. CDR3: CASSSSPGLEQYV. CDR3 coding DNA: TGTGCCAGCAGCTCCTCGCCAGGGCTCGAGCAGTACGTC.

V usage is TRBV2 and J usage is TRBJ2-1; TRBD1 matches 9 bases. From germline, CDR1 is SNHLY and CDR2 FYNNEI. Trimming cost V 1 base and J 6 bases; bases outside gene matches: 1. The CDR3 consists of 14 residues. The CDR3 DNA reads as TGTGCCAGCAGTGAAGTGACAGGGGGCAATGAGCAGTTCTTC. It codes for CASSEVTGGNEQFF. Based on the CDR3 plus reference TRBV2 and TRBJ2-1, the full variable domain is EPEVTQTPSHQVTQMGQEVILRCVPISNHLYFYWYRQILGQKVEFLVSFYNNEISEKSEIFDDQFSVERPDGSNFTLKIRSTKLEDSAMYFCASSEVTGGNEQFFGPGTRLTVL.

This clonotype was seen a handful of times. J is TRBJ2-5 and V is TRBV24-1; 10 nucleotides match TRBD2. The CDR3 extends over 14 amino acids. Trimming removed 1 base from V and 13 bases from J; junction bases left unmatched: 8. Germline values: CDR1 KGHDR, CDR2 SFDVKD. The CDR3 sequence: CATSDFTSGANMYF. In DNA, the CDR3 is TGTGCCACCAGTGATTTCACTAGCGGGGCGAATATGTACTTC.

The chain recombines TRBV5-1 with TRBJ1-5; 7 positions match TRBD1. J lost 3 bases, V lost 0 bases, and 3 bases had no gene match. Germline CDR1 and CDR2: SGHRS and YFSETQ. CDR3 length: 15 amino acids. The CDR3 reads CASSLGDRPNQPQHF. As DNA, the CDR3 is TGCGCCAGCAGCTTGGGGGACAGACCCAATCAGCCCCAGCATTTT.

V and J are TRBV28 and TRBJ1-5; D possibly corresponds to TRBD1 (6 bases). V shed 5 bases and J shed 3 bases, with 11 bases lying between them. From germline, CDR1 is MDHEN and CDR2 SYDVKM. The CDR3 contains 14 residues. The CDR3 loop reads CASSPRDNNQPQHF. As DNA, the CDR3 is TGTGCCAGCAGTCCGCGGGACAACAATCAGCCCCAGCATTTT.

The chain is built from TRBV9 and TRBJ2-1; no reliable D call. The germline gives CDR1 SGDLS, CDR2 YYNGEE. CDR3 length equals 13 residues. The V gene lost 0 bases and the J gene lost 9 bases, with 10 bases spanning the gap. The CDR3 loop is CASSVELDSEQFF. For the CDR3, the DNA is TGTGCCAGCAGCGTAGAGCTAGATAGTGAGCAGTTCTTC.

This clonotype turned up a few times. V usage is TRBV7-2 and J usage is TRBJ2-7; D gene unclear. Germline V CDR1 and CDR2: SGHTA, FQGNSA. The germline V and J ends were trimmed by 3 bases and 0 bases, with 6 bases remaining between them. The CDR3 has 13 residues. CDR3 protein: CASSFRSSYEQYF. The CDR3 nucleotides read TGTGCCAGCAGCTTCCGAAGCTCCTACGAGCAGTACTTC.

The rearrangement joins TRBV27 to TRBJ2-5, with 7 bases matching TRBD2. CDR3 length equals 21 residues. Germline CDR1 MNHEY, CDR2 SMNVEV (reference sequence). With V trimmed by 3 bases and J by 0 bases, 22 bases remained unmatched. For the CDR3, the DNA is TGTGCCAGCAGTTTGATCCACGCACTAGCGAATGGTCAGGGAGACCAAGAGACCCAGTACTTC. It is translated as CASSLIHALANGQGDQETQYF.

This chain joins TRBV7-4 and TRBJ1-1; D gene uncertain. This CDR3 region has 12 residues. V shed 3 bases and J shed 10 bases, with 12 bases lying between them. Germline loops: CDR1 SGHVT, CDR2 SQSDAQ. CDR3 sequence (DNA): TGTGCCAGCAGCTTCATGGACCTGCCAGCTTTCTTT. Translating it yields CASSFMDLPAFF.

This clonotype occurred a few times. The genes are TRBV27 and TRBJ2-3, with a tentative D call TRBD2 (6 bases). The V gene's germline CDR1 is MNHEY and CDR2 SMNVEV (reference sequence). The CDR3 consists of 16 residues. Trimming took 1 base from V and 4 from J, leaving 15 bases between them. CDR3 in DNA: TGTGCCAGCAGTTTATTGGGTGTCGGGGGATCAGATACGCAGTATTTT. Residues: CASSLLGVGGSDTQYF.

This clonotype was counted between two and nine times. The gene calls are TRBV27 and TRBJ2-2; D gene unclear. Trimming pared 2 bases from V and 0 bases from J, leaving 7 bases between. The CDR3 length is 15 residues. Germline CDR1 and CDR2: MNHEY and SMNVEV (reference sequence). The CDR3 region is CASSLTAPNTGELFF. The CDR3 nucleotides are TGTGCCAGCAGTTTAACCGCTCCGAACACCGGGGAGCTGTTTTTT.

There are a few counts of this clonotype. V gene TRBV12-3 or TRBV12-4 combines with J gene TRBJ2-3, with 10 nucleotides matching TRBD2. V trimming: 5 bases; J trimming: 6 bases; junction bases outside the gene matches: 8. The CDR3 contains 15 residues. This chain's CDR3 is CASSQQGLALDTQYF. The CDR3 region has the DNA TGTGCCAGCAGTCAGCAGGGACTAGCGCTGGATACGCAGTATTTT.

A few counts support this clonotype. This chain connects TRBV7-2 to TRBJ1-2; D unresolved. The ends were cut back, 5 bases at V and 5 bases at J, with 12 bases in the middle. The CDR3 covers 13 residues. Germline V gene lookup returns CDR1 SGHTA and CDR2 FQGNSA. The CDR3, as DNA: TGTGCCAGCAGCATTGATAAGAGATATGGCTACACCTTC. The encoded protein is CASSIDKRYGYTF.

V and J are TRBV7-9 and TRBJ2-1; 12 nucleotides match TRBD1. With V trimmed by 5 bases and J by 7 bases, 6 bases remained unmatched. CDR3 length: 15 amino acids. The germline V gene has CDR1 SEHNR and CDR2 FQNEAQ (reference sequence). The CDR3 bases are TGTGCCAGCAGCCCGGGGACAGGGGGCAGGAATGAGCAGTTCTTC. Translated: CASSPGTGGRNEQFF.

This clonotype was counted between two and nine times. This chain joins TRBV4-1 and TRBJ2-7, with TRBD2 as a possible D gene (5 bases). The CDR3 consists of 13 residues. Germline CDR1 MGHRA, CDR2 YSYEKL. The ends were cut back, 2 bases at V and 4 bases at J, with 9 bases in the middle. Here the CDR3 DNA reads TGCGCCAGCAGCCAAAGTGCGGGTTACGAGCAGTACGTC. This gives the protein CASSQSAGYEQYV.

This clonotype was recorded a few times. The chain has TRBV12-3 or TRBV12-4 and TRBJ2-5; TRBD2 matches 9 bases. This CDR3 is 14 amino acids long. Trimming took 5 bases from V and 4 from J; bases not matched to a gene: 5. CDR3 coding DNA: TGTGCCAGCAGTCGACTAGCGGTTGGAGAGACCCAGTACTTC. Encoded protein: CASSRLAVGETQYF.

This rearrangement joins TRBV28 to TRBJ2-6; D gene unclear. V was cut by 7 bases and J by 4 bases, with 8 bases left in between. From germline, CDR1 is MDHEN and CDR2 SYDVKM. This CDR3 spans 13 amino acids. The CDR3, as DNA: TGTGCCAGCAATCCCTCCGGGGCCAACGTCCTGACTTTC. Protein product: CASNPSGANVLTF.

This clonotype was found a few times. The V gene is TRBV7-9, the J gene TRBJ1-1; the D is unclear. This CDR3 contains 13 residues. V was cut by 5 bases and J by 2 bases, with 9 bases left in between. Germline CDR1 reads SEHNR; CDR2 reads FQNEAQ (reference sequence). Here the CDR3 reads CASSRSYNTEAFF. For the CDR3, the DNA is TGTGCCAGCAGCCGCTCTTACAACACTGAAGCTTTCTTT.